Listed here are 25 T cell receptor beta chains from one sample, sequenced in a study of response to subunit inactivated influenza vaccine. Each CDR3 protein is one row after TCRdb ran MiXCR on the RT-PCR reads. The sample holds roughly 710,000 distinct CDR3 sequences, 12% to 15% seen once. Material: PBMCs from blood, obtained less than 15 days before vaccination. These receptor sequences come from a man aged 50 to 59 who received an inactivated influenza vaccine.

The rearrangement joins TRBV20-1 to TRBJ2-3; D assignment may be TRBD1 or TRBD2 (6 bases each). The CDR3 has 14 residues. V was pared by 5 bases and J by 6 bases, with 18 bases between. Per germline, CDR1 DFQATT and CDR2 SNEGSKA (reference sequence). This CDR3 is CSAEGGRPPDTQYF. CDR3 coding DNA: TGCAGTGCTGAGGGGGGCCGACCCCCGGATACGCAGTATTTT.

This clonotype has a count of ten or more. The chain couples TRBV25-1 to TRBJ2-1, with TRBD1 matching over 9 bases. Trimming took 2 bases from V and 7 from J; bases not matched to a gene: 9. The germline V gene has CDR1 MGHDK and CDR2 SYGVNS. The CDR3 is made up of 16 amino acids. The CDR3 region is CASSEIGRTGANEQFF. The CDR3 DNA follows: TGTGCCAGCAGTGAAATCGGAAGGACAGGGGCAAATGAGCAGTTCTTC.

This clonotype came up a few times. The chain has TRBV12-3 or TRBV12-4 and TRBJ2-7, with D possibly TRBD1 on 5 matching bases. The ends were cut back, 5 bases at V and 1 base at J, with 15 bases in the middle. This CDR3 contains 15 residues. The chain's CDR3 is CASSHKTRVSYEQYF. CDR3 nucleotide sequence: TGTGCCAGCAGTCACAAAACCAGGGTTTCCTACGAGCAGTACTTC.

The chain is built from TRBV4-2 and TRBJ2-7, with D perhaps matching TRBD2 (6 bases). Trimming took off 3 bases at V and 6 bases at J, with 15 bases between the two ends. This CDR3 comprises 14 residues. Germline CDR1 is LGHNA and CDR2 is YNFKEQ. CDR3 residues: CASSHPRREAEQYF. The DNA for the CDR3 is TGTGCCAGCAGCCACCCCCGGCGGGAAGCCGAGCAGTACTTC.

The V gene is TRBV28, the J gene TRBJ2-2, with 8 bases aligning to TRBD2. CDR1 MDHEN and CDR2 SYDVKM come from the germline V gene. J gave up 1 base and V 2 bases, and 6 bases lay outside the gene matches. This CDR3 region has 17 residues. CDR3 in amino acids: CASSLIGRGVNTGELFF. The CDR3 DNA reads TGTGCCAGCAGTTTAATTGGGCGGGGGGTGAACACCGGGGAGCTGTTTTTT.

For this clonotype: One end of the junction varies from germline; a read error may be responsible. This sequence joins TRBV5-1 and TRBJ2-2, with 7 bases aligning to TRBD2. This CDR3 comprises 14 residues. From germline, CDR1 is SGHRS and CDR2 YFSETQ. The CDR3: CTSSLRERTGELFF. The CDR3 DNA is TGCACCAGCAGCTTGCGGGAGAGGACCGGGGAGCTGTTTTTT.

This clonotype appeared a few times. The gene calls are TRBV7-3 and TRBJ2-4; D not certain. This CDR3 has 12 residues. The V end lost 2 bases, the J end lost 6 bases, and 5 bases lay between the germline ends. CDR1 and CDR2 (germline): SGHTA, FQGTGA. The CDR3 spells CASSLDTNIQYF. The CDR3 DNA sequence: TGTGCCAGCAGCTTAGATACAAACATTCAGTACTTC.

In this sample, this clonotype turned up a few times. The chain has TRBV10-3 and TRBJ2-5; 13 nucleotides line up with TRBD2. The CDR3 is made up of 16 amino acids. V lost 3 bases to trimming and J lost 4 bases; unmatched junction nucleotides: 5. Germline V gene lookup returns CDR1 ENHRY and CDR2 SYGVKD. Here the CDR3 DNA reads TGTGCCATCAGTGACAGGACTAGCGGGAGCCGAGAGACCCAGTACTTC. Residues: CAISDRTSGSRETQYF.

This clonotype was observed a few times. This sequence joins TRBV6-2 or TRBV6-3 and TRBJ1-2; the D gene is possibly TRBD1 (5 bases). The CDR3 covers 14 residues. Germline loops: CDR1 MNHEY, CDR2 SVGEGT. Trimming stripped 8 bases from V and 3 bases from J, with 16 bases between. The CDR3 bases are TGTGCCAGCGGAGTTTCGGGGCTGCACTATGGCTACACCTTC. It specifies CASGVSGLHYGYTF.

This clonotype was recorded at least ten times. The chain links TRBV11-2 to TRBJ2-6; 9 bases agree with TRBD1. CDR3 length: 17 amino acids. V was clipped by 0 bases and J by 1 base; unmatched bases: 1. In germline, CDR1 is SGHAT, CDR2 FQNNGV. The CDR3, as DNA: TGTGCCAGCAGCTTAGAGGGACAGGGTTCTGGGGCCAACGTCCTGACTTTC. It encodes CASSLEGQGSGANVLTF.

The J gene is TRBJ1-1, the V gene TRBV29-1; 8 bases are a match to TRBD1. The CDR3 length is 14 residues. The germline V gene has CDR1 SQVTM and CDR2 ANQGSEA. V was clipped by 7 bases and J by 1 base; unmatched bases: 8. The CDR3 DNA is TGCAGCGCCAGACCGGGACAGGCGAACACTGAAGCTTTCTTT. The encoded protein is CSARPGQANTEAFF.

The CDR3 spells CASSIRPGGPLDEQFF. The DNA for the CDR3 is TGTGCCAGCAGCATACGTCCGGGTGGCCCCTTAGATGAGCAGTTCTTC. The chain uses TRBV7-6 and TRBJ2-1; D is undetermined. The germline V gene encodes CDR1 SGHVS and CDR2 FNYEAQ. The CDR3 spans 16 residues. V was pared by 5 bases and J by 8 bases, with 22 bases between. Looking up the rest from reference TRBV7-6 and TRBJ2-1 gives the full variable domain: GAGVSQSPRYKVTKRGQDVALRCDPISGHVSLYWYRQALGQGPEFLTYFNYEAQQDKSGLPNDRFSAERPEGSISTLTIQRTEQRDSAMYRCASSIRPGGPLDEQFFGPGTRLTVL.

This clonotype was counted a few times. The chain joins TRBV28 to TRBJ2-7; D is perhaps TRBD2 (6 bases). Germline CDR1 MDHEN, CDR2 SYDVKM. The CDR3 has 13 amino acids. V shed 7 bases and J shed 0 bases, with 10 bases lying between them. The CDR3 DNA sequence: TGTGCCAGCACCACGGGACTCTCCTACGAGCAGTACTTC. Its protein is CASTTGLSYEQYF.

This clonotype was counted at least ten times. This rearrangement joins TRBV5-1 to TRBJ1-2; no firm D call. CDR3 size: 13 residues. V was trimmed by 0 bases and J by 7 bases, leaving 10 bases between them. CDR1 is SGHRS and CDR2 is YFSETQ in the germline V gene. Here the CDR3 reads CASSLESGFGYTF. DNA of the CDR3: TGCGCCAGCAGCTTGGAGTCAGGATTTGGCTACACCTTC. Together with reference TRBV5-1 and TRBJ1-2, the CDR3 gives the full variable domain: KAGVTQTPRYLIKTRGQQVTLSCSPISGHRSVSWYQQTPGQGLQFLFEYFSETQRNKGNFPGRFSGRQFSNSRSEMNVSTLELGDSALYLCASSLESGFGYTFGSGTRLTVV.

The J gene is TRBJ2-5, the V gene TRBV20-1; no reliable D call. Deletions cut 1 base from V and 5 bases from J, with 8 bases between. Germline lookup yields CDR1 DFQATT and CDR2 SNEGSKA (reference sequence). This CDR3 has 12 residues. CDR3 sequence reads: CSARGPRETQYF. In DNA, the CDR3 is TGCAGTGCTAGAGGACCTCGGGAGACCCAGTACTTC.

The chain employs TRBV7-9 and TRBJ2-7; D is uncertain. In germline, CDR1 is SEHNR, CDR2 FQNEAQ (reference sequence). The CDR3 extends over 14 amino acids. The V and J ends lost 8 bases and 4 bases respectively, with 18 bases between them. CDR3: CASSFAGVRYEQYF. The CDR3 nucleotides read TGTGCCAGCTCATTTGCCGGTGTGAGGTACGAGCAGTACTTC.

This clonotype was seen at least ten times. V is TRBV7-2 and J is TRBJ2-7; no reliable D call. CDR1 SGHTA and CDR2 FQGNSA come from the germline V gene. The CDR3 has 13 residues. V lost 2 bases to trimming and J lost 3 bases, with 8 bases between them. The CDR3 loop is CASSLTLGYEQYF. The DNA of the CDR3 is TGTGCCAGCAGCTTAACTCTCGGCTACGAGCAGTACTTC.

DNA for the CDR3: TGTGCCAGCAGTCCCCCTGGTCTAGCGGGAGTAGCGGGTGAGCAGTTCTTC. It specifies CASSPPGLAGVAGEQFF. The genes are TRBV6-1 and TRBJ2-1, with 10 bases matching TRBD2. Looked up from germline, CDR1 is MNHNS and CDR2 is SASEGT. J lost 9 bases, V lost 5 bases, and 16 bases had no gene match. The CDR3 totals 17 residues.

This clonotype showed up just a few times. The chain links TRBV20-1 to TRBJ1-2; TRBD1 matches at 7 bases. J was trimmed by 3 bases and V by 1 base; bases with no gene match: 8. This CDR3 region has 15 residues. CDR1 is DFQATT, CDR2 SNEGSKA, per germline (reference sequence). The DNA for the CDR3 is TGCAGTGCTAGAGTATGGGACAGTTCATACTATGGCTACACCTTC. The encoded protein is CSARVWDSSYYGYTF.

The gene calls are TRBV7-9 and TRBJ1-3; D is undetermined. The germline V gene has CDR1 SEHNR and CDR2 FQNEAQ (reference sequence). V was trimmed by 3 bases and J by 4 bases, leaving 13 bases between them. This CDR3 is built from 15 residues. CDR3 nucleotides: TGTGCCAGCAGCTTCTCTGGTGGCCGCGGAAACACCATATATTTT. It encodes CASSFSGGRGNTIYF.

The CDR3: CAGTGGRTGELFF. The CDR3 bases are TGTGCCGGGACAGGGGGCCGGACCGGGGAGCTGTTTTTT. The chain employs TRBV7-9 and TRBJ2-2; TRBD1 aligns across 12 bases. The length of the CDR3 is 13 residues. The germline V gene has CDR1 SEHNR and CDR2 FQNEAQ (reference sequence). V gave up 11 bases and J gave up 5 bases; unmatched junction bases: 3.

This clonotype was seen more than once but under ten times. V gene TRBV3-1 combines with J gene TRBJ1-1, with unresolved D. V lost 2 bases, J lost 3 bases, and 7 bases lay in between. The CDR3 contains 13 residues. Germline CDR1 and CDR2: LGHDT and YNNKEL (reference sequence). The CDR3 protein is CASSQSKYTEAFF. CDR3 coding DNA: TGTGCCAGCAGCCAATCTAAATACACTGAAGCTTTCTTT. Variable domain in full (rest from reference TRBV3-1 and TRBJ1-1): DTAVSQTPKYLVTQMGNDKSIKCEQNLGHDTMYWYKQDSKKFLKIMFSYNNKELIINETVPNRFSPKSPDKAHLNLHINSLELGDSAVYFCASSQSKYTEAFFGQGTRLTVV.

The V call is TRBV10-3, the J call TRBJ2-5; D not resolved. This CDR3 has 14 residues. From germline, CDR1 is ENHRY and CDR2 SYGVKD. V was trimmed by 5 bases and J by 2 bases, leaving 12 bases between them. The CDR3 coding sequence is TGTGCCATCAGTAAGTTTGTGGATCAAGAGACCCAGTACTTC. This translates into CAISKFVDQETQYF.

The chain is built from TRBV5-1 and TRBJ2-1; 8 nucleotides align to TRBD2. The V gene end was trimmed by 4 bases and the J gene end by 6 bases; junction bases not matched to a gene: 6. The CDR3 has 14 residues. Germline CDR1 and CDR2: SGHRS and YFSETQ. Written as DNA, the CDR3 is TGCGCCAGCAGCACGGGACTAGTGCCCAATGAGCAGTTCTTC. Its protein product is CASSTGLVPNEQFF.

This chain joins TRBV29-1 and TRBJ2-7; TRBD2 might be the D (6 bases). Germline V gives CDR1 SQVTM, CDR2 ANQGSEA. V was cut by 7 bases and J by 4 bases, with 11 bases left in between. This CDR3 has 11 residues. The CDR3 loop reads CSAVREYEQYF. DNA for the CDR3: TGCAGCGCAGTTCGGGAGTACGAGCAGTACTTC.